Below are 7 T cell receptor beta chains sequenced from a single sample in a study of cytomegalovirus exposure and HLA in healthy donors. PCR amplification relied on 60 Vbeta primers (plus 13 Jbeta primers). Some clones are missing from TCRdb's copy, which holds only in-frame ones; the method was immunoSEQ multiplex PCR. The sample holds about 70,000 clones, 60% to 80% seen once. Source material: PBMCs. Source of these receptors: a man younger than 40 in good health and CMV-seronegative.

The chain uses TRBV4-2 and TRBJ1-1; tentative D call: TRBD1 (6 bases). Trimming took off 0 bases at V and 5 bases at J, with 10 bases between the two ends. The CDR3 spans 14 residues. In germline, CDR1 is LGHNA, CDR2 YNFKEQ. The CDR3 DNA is TGTGCCAGCAGCCAAGATAACAGGGATACTGAAGCTTTCTTT. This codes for CASSQDNRDTEAFF.

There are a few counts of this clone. CDR3 sequence reads: CSVEGLNSYEQYF. The CDR3 region has the DNA TGCAGCGTAGAGGGCCTCAATTCCTACGAGCAGTACTTC. This chain links TRBV29-1 with TRBJ2-5, with D maybe TRBD2 (5 bases). The DNA end is a closer match to TRBJ2-7, so the J assignment may be wrong. Germline assignment: CDR1 SQVTM and CDR2 ANQGSEA. The CDR3 is made up of 13 amino acids.

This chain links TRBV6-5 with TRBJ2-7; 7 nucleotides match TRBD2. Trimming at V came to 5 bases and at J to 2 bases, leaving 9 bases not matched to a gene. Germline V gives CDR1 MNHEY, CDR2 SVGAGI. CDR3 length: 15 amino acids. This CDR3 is CASSPHPGGAYEQYF. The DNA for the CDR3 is TGTGCCAGCAGTCCACACCCGGGGGGAGCCTACGAGCAGTACTTC.

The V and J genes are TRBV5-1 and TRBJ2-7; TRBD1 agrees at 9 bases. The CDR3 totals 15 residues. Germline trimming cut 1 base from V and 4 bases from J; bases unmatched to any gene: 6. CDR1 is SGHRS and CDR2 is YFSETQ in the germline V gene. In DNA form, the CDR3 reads TGCGCCAGCAGCTTGACCGGGACAGGGCCTTACGAGCAGTACTTC. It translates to CASSLTGTGPYEQYF.

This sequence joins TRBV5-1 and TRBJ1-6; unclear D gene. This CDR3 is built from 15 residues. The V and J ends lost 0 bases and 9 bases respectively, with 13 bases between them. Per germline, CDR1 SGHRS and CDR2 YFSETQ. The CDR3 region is CASSLAGQVISPLHF. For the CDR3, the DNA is TGCGCCAGCAGCTTGGCCGGTCAGGTTATTTCACCCCTCCACTTT. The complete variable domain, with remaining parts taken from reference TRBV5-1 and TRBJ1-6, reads KAGVTQTPRYLIKTRGQQVTLSCSPISGHRSVSWYQQTPGQGLQFLFEYFSETQRNKGNFPGRFSGRQFSNSRSEMNVSTLELGDSALYLCASSLAGQVISPLHFGNGTRLTVT.

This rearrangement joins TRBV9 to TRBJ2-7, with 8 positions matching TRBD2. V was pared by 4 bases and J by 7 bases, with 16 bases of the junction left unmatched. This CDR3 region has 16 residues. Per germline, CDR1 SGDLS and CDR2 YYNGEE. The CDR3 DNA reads TGTGCCAGCAGCTCTGTAGGCGGGGGGCTCCTCTCGGAGCAGTACTTC. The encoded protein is CASSSVGGGLLSEQYF.

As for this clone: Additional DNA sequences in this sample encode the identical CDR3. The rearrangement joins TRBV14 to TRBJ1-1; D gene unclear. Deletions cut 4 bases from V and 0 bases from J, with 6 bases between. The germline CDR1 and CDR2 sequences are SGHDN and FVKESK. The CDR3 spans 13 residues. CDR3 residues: CASSRGLNTEAFF. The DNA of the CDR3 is TGTGCCAGCAGCCGAGGCTTGAACACTGAAGCTTTCTTT. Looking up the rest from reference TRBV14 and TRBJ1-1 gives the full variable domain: EAGVTQFPSHSVIEKGQTVTLRCDPISGHDNLYWYRRVMGKEIKFLLHFVKESKQDESGMPNNRFLAERTGGTYSTLKVQPAELEDSGVYFCASSRGLNTEAFFGQGTRLTVV.